Here is one TCR beta chain with its context. Its matching antigen is unknown. This CDR3 has 14 amino acids. Germline lookup yields CDR1 SGHRS and CDR2 YFSETQ. The sample is drawn from a study of T cells expressing NK-cell markers. Study information: The authors sequenced eight donors, of whom seven were HCMV-seropositive and one was seronegative. Study results and caveats: It remained uncertain whether the expanded NKG2C+ T cell clones were specific for HCMV antigens. A range of about 1.0-8% of CD8+ T cells consisted of dominant NKG2C+ clonotypes in about six donors.

The TCR beta cDNA came from 5'RACE template switching with UMIs. TCRdb reanalyzed the 5' RACE reads and collapses them to one entry per CDR3 protein, without DNA. The table lists 350,000 to 450,000 distinct CDR3 sequences. The chain carries TRBV5-1 and TRBJ2-3. This TCR was sampled from a man between 18 and 69 years old in good health. The specimen was blood T cells: a sorted CD56 or NKG2C T cell subset, CD4+ or CD8+ T cells, or bulk PBMC T cells (not recorded which). The CDR3 sequence: CASSYDPNLDTQYF.